A single sample gave rise to the 9 T cell receptor beta chains below, sequenced in a study of CD8+ T cells in alopecia areata. Following extraction, RNA underwent reverse transcription to cDNA, which served as the sequencing template. This table comes from immunoSEQ multiplex PCR, and its TCRdb copy is limited to in-frame clones, with some not included. The sample lists 90,000 to 120,000 clones; 45% to 60% were seen once. The sample comprised NKG2D-low CD8+ T cells sorted from blood. The receptors originated from a human donor with alopecia areata.

V usage is TRBV4-1 and J usage is TRBJ2-7, with D maybe TRBD1 (5 bases). The CDR3 loop spans 13 amino acids. The V gene's germline CDR1 is MGHRA and CDR2 YSYEKL. Between the trimmed V and J ends, which lost 3 bases and 6 bases, there was a span of 12 bases. CDR3 sequence reads: CASSHEGAAEQYF. CDR3 DNA sequence: TGCGCCAGCAGCCACGAAGGGGCAGCCGAGCAGTACTTC.

The chain links TRBV5-1 to TRBJ1-2; perhaps TRBD1 as D (5 bases). Trimming stripped 4 bases from V and 8 bases from J, with 15 bases between. CDR1 SGHRS and CDR2 YFSETQ come from the germline V gene. The CDR3 sequence is 13 residues long. For the CDR3, the DNA is TGCGCCAGCAGCCTGGTTAGGGGAGACGGCTACACCTTC. This translates into CASSLVRGDGYTF.

This clone was seen more than once but under ten times. The chain employs TRBV5-1 and TRBJ2-1, with unresolved D. Trimming shortened V by 0 bases and J by 3 bases, and 7 bases separated the two germline ends. CDR3 length: 14 amino acids. Germline V lookup: CDR1 SGHRS, CDR2 YFSETQ. This CDR3 is CASSLVSLYNEQFF. The CDR3 DNA sequence: TGCGCCAGCAGCTTGGTAAGTCTCTACAATGAGCAGTTCTTC.

This chain connects TRBV9 to TRBJ2-7; D uncertain. Germline CDR1 reads SGDLS; CDR2 reads YYNGEE. V was shortened by 0 bases and J by 5 bases, with 6 bases between the two germline ends. There are 12 residues in the CDR3. CDR3 nucleotide sequence: TGTGCCAGCAGCGTAGGTCCCCACGAGCAGTACTTC. It encodes CASSVGPHEQYF.

This clone appeared a few times. CDR3 residues: CASSYLGLAYYNEQFF. The CDR3 DNA is TGTGCCAGCAGTTACTTGGGACTAGCGTACTACAATGAGCAGTTCTTC. This chain joins TRBV6-5 and TRBJ2-1; 10 positions match TRBD2. The trim removed 1 base at V and 3 bases at J, leaving 3 bases unmatched. The CDR3 is 16 amino acids. The germline gives CDR1 MNHEY, CDR2 SVGAGI.

The sample holds a few counts of this clone. The chain carries TRBV5-1 and TRBJ1-1; maybe TRBD1 (6 bases). The CDR3 covers 16 residues. Germline lookup yields CDR1 SGHRS and CDR2 YFSETQ. V lost 0 bases and J lost 2, with 14 bases in between. The CDR3 region is CASSLVRAGVNTEAFF. CDR3 coding DNA: TGCGCCAGCAGCTTGGTAAGGGCAGGGGTTAACACTGAAGCTTTCTTT.

The chain links TRBV29-1 to TRBJ2-1; either TRBD1 or TRBD2 may fit D (5 bases each). The CDR3 contains 12 residues. Germline V gene data show CDR1 as SQVTM and CDR2 as ANQGSEA. V was cut by 7 bases and J by 7 bases, with 14 bases left in between. The CDR3 region has the DNA TGCAGCGCGACCGGGGACCAAAATGAGCAGTTCTTC. Translating gives CSATGDQNEQFF.

The sample holds one count of this clone. The chain uses TRBV4-2 and TRBJ2-3; 15 bases align to TRBD2. Germline V lookup: CDR1 LGHNA, CDR2 YNFKEQ. V trimming: 0 bases; J trimming: 12 bases; junction bases outside the gene matches: 7. The CDR3 is 16 amino acids. The CDR3 sequence: CASSQETGTSGRPQYF. The CDR3 bases are TGTGCCAGCAGCCAAGAGACTGGGACTAGCGGGAGGCCCCAGTATTTT.

V is TRBV27 and J is TRBJ2-1; D remains ambiguous. The CDR3 extends over 15 amino acids. Germline CDR1 reads MNHEY; CDR2 reads SMNVEV (reference sequence). Deletions cut 0 bases from V and 4 bases from J, with 10 bases between. CDR3 DNA sequence: TGTGCCAGCAGTTTATCGGGTGGGCCGTACAATGAGCAGTTCTTC. Protein sequence: CASSLSGGPYNEQFF.